This TCR beta chain came from a study of brain T cells in children with intractable seizures. Study observations and caveats: Viral specificity was inferred only from CDR3 similarity; HCMV serostatus was unknown.

About this clone: Its antigen is still unknown.

This CDR3 comprises 15 residues. The germline gives CDR1 MNHEY, CDR2 SVGAGI. The V segment lost 6 bases and the J segment 3 bases; nucleotides outside the gene matches: 7. This table comes from immunoSEQ multiplex PCR, and its TCRdb copy is limited to in-frame clones, with some not included. The table shows 110,000 or so clones, with 94% occurring only once. Patients received at least one anti-epileptic drug before surgery. The TCR originated in a boy under two years old with hemimegalencephaly and intractable seizures. The chain links TRBV6-5 to TRBJ2-3, with TRBD2 identical over 9 bases. The sequenced sample was peripheral blood, obtained at surgery. CDR3 bases: TGTGCCAGCAGCCTAATAGCGGGAGTGACAGATACGCAGTATTTT. It translates to CASSLIAGVTDTQYF.